One sample yielded the 19 T cell receptor beta chains listed below, sequenced in a study of T cell repertoires in cytomegalovirus infection. TCRdb called the reads again in MiXCR, with one record for every CDR3 protein. The table shows under 150,000 distinct CDR3 sequences, with about 30% occurring only once. Their recognized antigens are unknown. The specimen was CD8+ T cells from cultured PBMCs, collected from culture after CMV antigen stimulation. These receptors originate from a human donor in good health (CMV status not recorded). Some clones in this sample may be carry-over from other donors' samples.

This clonotype occurred many times. This chain connects TRBV7-2 to TRBJ2-7; 11 bases align to TRBD2. Germline loops: CDR1 SGHTA, CDR2 FQGNSA. The CDR3 covers 15 residues. V lost 1 base to trimming and J lost 4 bases; unmatched junction nucleotides: 3. The CDR3 region is CASSLGLAGGYEQYF. The DNA for the CDR3 is TGTGCCAGCAGCTTAGGCCTAGCGGGGGGTTACGAGCAGTACTTC.

V and J are TRBV7-2 and TRBJ1-6; D perhaps matches TRBD1 (5 bases). There are 15 residues in the CDR3. The V end lost 5 bases, the J end lost 7 bases, and 15 bases lay between the germline ends. Germline V gene data show CDR1 as SGHTA and CDR2 as FQGNSA. CDR3 residues: CASSLARGSNSPLHF. Here the CDR3 DNA reads TGTGCCAGCAGCCTCGCACGGGGGTCCAATTCACCCCTCCACTTT.

The genes are TRBV12-3 or TRBV12-4 and TRBJ2-7, with TRBD1 matching 7 bases. J lost 2 bases, V lost 5 bases, and 3 bases had no gene match. The CDR3 extends over 13 amino acids. CDR3 DNA: TGTGCCAGCAGTCCAGGGGGTCCCTACGAGCAGTACTTC. Amino acid sequence: CASSPGGPYEQYF.

In this sample, this clonotype turned up a few times. CDR3 sequence: CASSYSGDGSYEQYF. The CDR3 DNA sequence: TGTGCCAGCAGTTACTCGGGGGACGGGTCCTACGAGCAGTACTTC. This chain uses TRBV6-2 or TRBV6-3 with TRBJ2-7; D may be TRBD1 or TRBD2 (5 bases each). In germline, CDR1 is MNHEY, CDR2 SVGEGT. Trimming removed 0 bases from V and 1 base from J, with 10 bases in between. The CDR3 consists of 15 residues.

J is TRBJ1-3 and V is TRBV7-9, with no clear D. Trimming pared 0 bases from V and 0 bases from J, leaving 9 bases between. Germline CDR1 reads SEHNR; CDR2 reads FQNEAQ (reference sequence). The CDR3 extends over 16 amino acids. CDR3 in amino acids: CASSLAPESSGNTIYF. The CDR3 nucleotides are TGTGCCAGCAGCTTAGCCCCGGAGAGCTCTGGAAACACCATATATTTT.

This clonotype was detected a few times. This chain uses TRBV14 with TRBJ2-7, with TRBD2 matching over 8 bases. Trimming took 1 base from V and 6 from J; bases not matched to a gene: 11. Germline CDR1 and CDR2: SGHDN and FVKESK. The CDR3 consists of 16 residues. This CDR3 is CASSQVPGRERGEQYF. CDR3 sequence (DNA): TGTGCCAGCAGCCAAGTCCCCGGGAGGGAGCGGGGCGAGCAGTACTTC.

This chain links TRBV12-5 with TRBJ2-1; D gene unclear. V gave up 0 bases and J gave up 7 bases, with 16 bases separating them. The V gene's germline CDR1 is LGHNT and CDR2 FRNRAP. This CDR3 has 16 residues. DNA of the CDR3: TGTGCTAGTGGTTTGGTTATAGGGCCCTCTACTAATGAGCAGTTCTTC. Translated, it gives CASGLVIGPSTNEQFF.

This clonotype was counted only a few times. V and J are TRBV19 and TRBJ1-2; D is unclear. Per the germline V gene, CDR1 is LNHDA and CDR2 is SQIVND (reference sequence). Trimming stripped 2 bases from V and 3 bases from J, with 13 bases between. This CDR3 has 15 amino acids. DNA for the CDR3: TGTGCCAGTAGTATATACGGGGAGTTTGACTATGGCTACACCTTC. Encoded protein: CASSIYGEFDYGYTF.

The chain has TRBV4-1 and TRBJ2-3; weak D call: TRBD1 (6 bases). V was cut by 1 base and J by 1 base, with 9 bases left in between. Looked up from germline, CDR1 is MGHRA and CDR2 is YSYEKL. The CDR3 length is 15 residues. CDR3 bases: TGCGCCAGCAGCCAAGGGACAGTTGGCACAGATACGCAGTATTTT. Protein: CASSQGTVGTDTQYF.

This clonotype was observed a handful of times. This chain joins TRBV7-9 and TRBJ1-6; D is unclear. The CDR3 covers 17 residues. The V gene's germline CDR1 is SEHNR and CDR2 FQNEAQ (reference sequence). V was cut by 2 bases and J by 4 bases, with 15 bases left in between. The CDR3 DNA sequence: TGTGCCAGCAGCTTACACAAATTTGGGGTTTATAATTCACCCCTCCACTTT. This encodes CASSLHKFGVYNSPLHF.

The rearrangement uses TRBV10-3 and TRBJ1-1, with D unresolved. The V gene lost 7 bases and the J gene lost 6 bases, with 12 bases spanning the gap. The CDR3 sequence is 12 residues long. The germline V gene encodes CDR1 ENHRY and CDR2 SYGVKD. The CDR3 loop reads CAIMTTWPEAFF. DNA of the CDR3: TGTGCCATCATGACGACATGGCCTGAAGCTTTCTTT.

The chain has TRBV2 and TRBJ2-1, with D tentatively TRBD2 (6 bases). There are 14 residues in the CDR3. Germline lookup yields CDR1 SNHLY and CDR2 FYNNEI. The V end was cut by 10 bases, the J end by 6 bases, with 19 bases between. CDR3 amino acids: CAIPTGGVTNEQFF. The CDR3 DNA reads as TGTGCCATCCCCACGGGCGGGGTGACCAATGAGCAGTTCTTC.

In its sample, this clonotype ranks as medium-sized. The genes are TRBV6-2 or TRBV6-3 and TRBJ2-6; D not certain. CDR1 MNHEY and CDR2 SVGEGT come from the germline V gene. The CDR3 is 14 amino acids. Trimming took 8 bases from V and 4 from J, leaving 12 bases between them. CDR3 DNA: TGTGCCAGCTCGACGTTCCCCGGGGCCAACGTCCTGACTTTC. The encoded protein is CASSTFPGANVLTF.

The table lists this clonotype with a count of one. The chain has TRBV19 and TRBJ1-2; 9 positions match TRBD1. This CDR3 has 15 amino acids. V shed 4 bases, J shed 8 bases, and the junction held 11 bases outside the gene matches. Germline assignment: CDR1 LNHDA and CDR2 SQIVND (reference sequence). The CDR3: CASSTGTGKGWGYTF. The CDR3 DNA sequence: TGTGCCAGTAGTACTGGGACAGGGAAGGGGTGGGGCTACACCTTC. Looking up the rest from reference TRBV19 and TRBJ1-2 gives the full variable domain: DGGITQSPKYLFRKEGQNVTLSCEQNLNHDAMYWYRQDPGQGLRLIYYSQIVNDFQKGDIAEGYSVSREKKESFPLTVTSAQKNPTAFYLCASSTGTGKGWGYTFGSGTRLTVV.

The chain links TRBV7-2 to TRBJ1-4, with 10 bases lining up with TRBD1. In germline, CDR1 is SGHTA, CDR2 FQGNSA. The V segment lost 0 bases and the J segment 6 bases; nucleotides outside the gene matches: 1. The CDR3 loop spans 15 amino acids. CDR3 region: CASSLAGTGDEKLFF. CDR3 sequence (DNA): TGTGCCAGCAGCTTAGCCGGGACAGGGGATGAAAAACTGTTTTTT.

This clonotype appeared a few times. The chain joins TRBV6-1 to TRBJ2-3; no definite D call. Germline V gene sequence: CDR1 MNHNS, CDR2 SASEGT. V lost 2 bases and J lost 3, with 9 bases in between. The CDR3 runs to 14 residues. The CDR3 sequence is CASSETHRTDTQYF. The CDR3 region has the DNA TGTGCCAGCAGTGAAACACATCGAACAGATACGCAGTATTTT.

Many counts were recorded for this clonotype. V gene TRBV2 combines with J gene TRBJ2-3, with 11 bases lining up with TRBD2. The CDR3 totals 16 residues. From germline, CDR1 is SNHLY and CDR2 FYNNEI. V dropped 3 bases and J dropped 5; count of bases not matched to a gene: 7. In DNA, the CDR3 is TGTGCCAGCAGTGACCCAGCTAGCGGGGGGCGAGATACGCAGTATTTT. Translated, it gives CASSDPASGGRDTQYF.

The CDR3 bases are TGTGCCAGCAGCTTAGCGTCCCGGACAGGGACCTACGAGCAGTACTTC. This translates into CASSLASRTGTYEQYF. This chain links TRBV7-2 with TRBJ2-7; TRBD1 agrees at 8 bases. CDR3 length: 16 residues. From germline, CDR1 is SGHTA and CDR2 FQGNSA. V trimming: 0 bases; J trimming: 2 bases; junction bases outside the gene matches: 6.

About this clonotype: Germline is not matched at one junction end, which may reflect a read error. The chain carries TRBV24-1 and TRBJ2-3, with TRBD1 matching over 7 bases. There are 14 residues in the CDR3. Germline loops: CDR1 KGHDR, CDR2 SFDVKD. The CDR3 coding sequence is TGTGCCACCAGTTCGACCGAGGGGACAGATACGGAGTATTTT. This translates into CATSSTEGTDTEYF.